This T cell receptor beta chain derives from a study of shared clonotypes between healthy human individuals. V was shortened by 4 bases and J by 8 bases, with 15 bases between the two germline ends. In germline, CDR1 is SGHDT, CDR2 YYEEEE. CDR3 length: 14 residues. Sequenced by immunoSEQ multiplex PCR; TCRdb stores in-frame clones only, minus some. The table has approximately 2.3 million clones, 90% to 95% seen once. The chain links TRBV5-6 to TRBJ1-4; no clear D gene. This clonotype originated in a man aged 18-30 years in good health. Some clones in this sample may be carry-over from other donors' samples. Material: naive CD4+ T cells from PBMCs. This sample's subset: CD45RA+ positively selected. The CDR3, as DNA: TGTGCCAGCAGCCTACCGGGAGGGTCCGAAAAACTGTTTTTT. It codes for CASSLPGGSEKLFF.